Sequencing of this TCR beta chain was carried out in a study of shared clonotypes between healthy human individuals. PCR replicates from unsorted PBMC used about 300 ng DNA, and this amount was some 30,000 T cell genomes. Using immunoSEQ multiplex PCR, the repertoire was profiled, and TCRdb retains in-frame clones only, with some absent. The table records around 450,000 clones, about 76% of them present only once. This clone has only a few counts. The sequence came from a woman aged 40 to 50 in good health. Some clones in this sample may be carry-over from other donors' samples. Sample: PBMCs.

CDR3 residues: CASSPGLALDTQYF. CDR3 in DNA: TGCGCCAGCAGCCCTGGACTAGCGCTGGATACGCAGTATTTT. The genes are TRBV5-1 and TRBJ2-3, with 9 nucleotides matching TRBD2. The CDR3 is made up of 14 amino acids. Germline assignment: CDR1 SGHRS and CDR2 YFSETQ. V was clipped by 4 bases and J by 6 bases; unmatched bases: 6.